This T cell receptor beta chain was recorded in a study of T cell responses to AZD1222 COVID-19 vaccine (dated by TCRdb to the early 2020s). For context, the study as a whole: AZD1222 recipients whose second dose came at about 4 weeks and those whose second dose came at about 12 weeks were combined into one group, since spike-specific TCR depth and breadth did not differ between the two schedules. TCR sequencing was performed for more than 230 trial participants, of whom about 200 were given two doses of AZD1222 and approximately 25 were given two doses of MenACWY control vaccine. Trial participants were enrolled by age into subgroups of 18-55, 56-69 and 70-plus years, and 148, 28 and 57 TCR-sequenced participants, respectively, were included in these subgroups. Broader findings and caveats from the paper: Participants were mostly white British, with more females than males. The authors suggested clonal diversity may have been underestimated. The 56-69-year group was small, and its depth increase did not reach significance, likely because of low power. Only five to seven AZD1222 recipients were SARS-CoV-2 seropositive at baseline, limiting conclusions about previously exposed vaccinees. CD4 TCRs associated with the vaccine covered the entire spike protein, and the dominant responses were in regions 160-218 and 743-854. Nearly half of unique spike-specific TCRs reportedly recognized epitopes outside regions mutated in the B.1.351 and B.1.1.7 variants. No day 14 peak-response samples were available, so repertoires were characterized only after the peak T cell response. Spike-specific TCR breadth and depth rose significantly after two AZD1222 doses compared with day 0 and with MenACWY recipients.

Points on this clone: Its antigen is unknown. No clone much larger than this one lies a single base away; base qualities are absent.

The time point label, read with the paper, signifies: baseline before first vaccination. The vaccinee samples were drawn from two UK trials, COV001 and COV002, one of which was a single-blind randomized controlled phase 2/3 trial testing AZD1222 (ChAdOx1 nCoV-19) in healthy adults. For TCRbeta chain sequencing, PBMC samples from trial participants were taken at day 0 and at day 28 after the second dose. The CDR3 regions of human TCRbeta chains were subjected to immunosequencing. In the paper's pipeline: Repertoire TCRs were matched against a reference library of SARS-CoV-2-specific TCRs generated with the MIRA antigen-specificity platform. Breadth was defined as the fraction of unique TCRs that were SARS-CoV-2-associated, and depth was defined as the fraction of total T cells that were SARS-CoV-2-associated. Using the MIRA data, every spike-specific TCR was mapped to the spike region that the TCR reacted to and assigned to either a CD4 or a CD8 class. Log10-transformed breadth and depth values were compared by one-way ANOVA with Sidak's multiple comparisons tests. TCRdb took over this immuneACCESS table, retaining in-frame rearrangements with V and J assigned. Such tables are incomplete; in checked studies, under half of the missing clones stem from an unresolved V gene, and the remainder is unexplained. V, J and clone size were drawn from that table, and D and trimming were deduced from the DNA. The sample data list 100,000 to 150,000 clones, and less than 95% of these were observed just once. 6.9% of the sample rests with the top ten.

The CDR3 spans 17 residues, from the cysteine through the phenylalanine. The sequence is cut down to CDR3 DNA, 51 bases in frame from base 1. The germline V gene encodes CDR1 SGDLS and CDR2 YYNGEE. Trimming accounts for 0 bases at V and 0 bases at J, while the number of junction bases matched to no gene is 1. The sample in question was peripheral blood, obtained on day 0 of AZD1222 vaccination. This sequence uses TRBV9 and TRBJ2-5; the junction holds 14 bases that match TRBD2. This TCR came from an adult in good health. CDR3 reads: CASSVGLAGGNQETQYF. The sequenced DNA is TGTGCCAGCAGCGTAGGACTAGCGGGGGGGAACCAAGAGACCCAGTACTTC.